This entry concerns a single TCR beta chain. Its antigen is as yet unknown. TCRdb's table, derived via immunoSEQ multiplex PCR, lists solely in-frame clones and lacks some. The sample lists some 69,000 clones; 92% were seen once. V dropped 6 bases and J dropped 0 bases, with 9 bases sitting between them. This CDR3 has 14 amino acids. The germline gives CDR1 SNHLY, CDR2 FYNNEI. The sample is drawn from a study of graft-versus-host responses after intestinal transplantation. Study-level findings and limits: Peak circulating GvH clone levels tracked with early post-transplant HvG declines.

This clonotype originated in a human patient who received an intestinal transplant, so some T cells may come from the graft donor. V and J are TRBV2 and TRBJ1-5; D gene uncertain. The input for sequencing was bone marrow, taken approximately 700 days after intestinal transplantation. CDR3 in DNA: TGTGCCAGCAGAGAGGGCTATAGCAATCAGCCCCAGCATTTT. It translates to CASREGYSNQPQHF.